This TCR beta chain was sequenced for a study of blood T cell repertoires in COVID-19. About the research overall: Some COVID-19 samples were acute and others convalescent; all came from the United States, Italy and Spain. PBMCs, B-cell-depleted T cells, or T cells provided the cDNA or gDNA that made up the material.

The germline gives CDR1 SGHAT, CDR2 FQDESV (reference sequence). V lost 2 bases to trimming and J lost 4 bases; unmatched junction nucleotides: 7. This CDR3 has 15 amino acids. Per the authors' pipeline: Amplification with reference gene primers provided the estimates of nucleated cell counts. This table comes from immunoSEQ multiplex PCR, and its TCRdb copy is limited to in-frame clones, with some not included. Clone size and the V and J calls come from that table; the DNA yielded D and trimming. This sample has a few hundred thousand clones; 70% to 90% occur once, and the top ten carry about 13%. This TCR came from a human donor in a cohort sampled during active COVID-19. The sample was peripheral blood. The chain is built from TRBV11-1 and TRBJ2-7, with 8 bases aligning to TRBD2. CDR3 nucleotide sequence: TGTGCCAGCAGCTTAAGTTTTAGCGGGGATTACGAGCAGTACTTC. This encodes CASSLSFSGDYEQYF.